This T cell receptor (beta chain) was retrieved from a study of blood T cell repertoires in COVID-19. Turning to the study itself: The origin of the acute and convalescent COVID-19 samples was the United States, Italy and Spain.

In the authors' methods: Amplification of reference gene primers was used by the study to estimate nucleated cell counts. The data were produced by immunoSEQ multiplex PCR, yet TCRdb's version contains in-frame clones alone and is incomplete. V and J calls and clone size are given by that table; D and trimming were obtained from the DNA. Among about 110,000 clones listed, over 65% were seen once. Germline CDR1 is MNHEY and CDR2 is SVGAGI. J gave up 4 bases and V 8 bases, and 8 bases lay outside the gene matches. The CDR3 length is 14 residues. This receptor was obtained from a woman in her forties with acute or convalescent COVID-19. Sequencing was done on a sample of peripheral blood. This chain links TRBV6-5 with TRBJ1-2; TRBD1 agrees at 9 bases. The CDR3 sequence: CASHRDREAYGYTF. CDR3 bases: TGTGCCAGCCATAGGGACAGGGAGGCCTATGGCTACACCTTC.